This T cell receptor (beta chain) was observed in a study of beta chain features in type 1 diabetes. This clone was counted between two and nine times. Its antigen is not known. Other nucleotide sequences from this sample produce the same CDR3. Germline V gives CDR1 SGHRS, CDR2 YFSETQ. The V and J ends lost 3 bases and 4 bases respectively, with 11 bases between them. CDR3 size: 14 residues. Findings and caveats of the study: For patients and controls alike, PCR might favor shorter templates to the same degree. Significant though moderate, a shortening of TCRB CDR3s appeared in all four CD4+ subsets of Type 1 diabetes patients.

Since all of the isolated RNA was reverse transcribed, expressed TCRB transcripts were what got sequenced. About 3.57 million reads per sample were averaged for naive, central memory and regulatory samples. Measured with immunoSEQ multiplex PCR; TCRdb has only the in-frame clones, and not every one. The data hold some 640,000 clones, with over 12% observed a single time. This receptor was taken from a man younger than 35 with type 1 diabetes. The chain uses TRBV5-1 and TRBJ2-1; D gene unclear. Sequencing was performed on naive CD4+ T cells from blood. The CDR3 is CASSSPGPYNEQFF. For the CDR3, the DNA is TGCGCCAGCAGCTCTCCCGGGCCTTACAATGAGCAGTTCTTC.